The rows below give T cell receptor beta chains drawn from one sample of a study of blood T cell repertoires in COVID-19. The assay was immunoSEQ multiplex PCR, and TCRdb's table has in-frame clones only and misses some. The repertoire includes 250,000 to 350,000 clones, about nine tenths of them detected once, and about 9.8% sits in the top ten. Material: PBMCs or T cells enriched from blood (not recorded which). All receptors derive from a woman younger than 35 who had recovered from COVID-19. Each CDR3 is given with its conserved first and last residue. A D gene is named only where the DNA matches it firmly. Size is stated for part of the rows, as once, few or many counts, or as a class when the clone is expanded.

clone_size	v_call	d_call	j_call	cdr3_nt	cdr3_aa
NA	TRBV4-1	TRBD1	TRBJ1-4	TGCGCCAGCAGCCAAGACGGGACAGATGAAAAACTGTTTTTT	CASSQDGTDEKLFF
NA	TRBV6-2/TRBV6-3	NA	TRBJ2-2	TGTGCCAGCAGTTCACTACGTCCCGGGGAGCTGTTTTTT	CASSSLRPGELFF
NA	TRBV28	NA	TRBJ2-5	TGTGCCAGCAGTTTCGGAGGGACCATACAAGAGACCCAGTACTTC	CASSFGGTIQETQYF
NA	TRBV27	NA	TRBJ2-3	TGTGCCAGCAGTATCTCCAGGGTTACTAGCACAGATACGCAGTATTTT	CASSISRVTSTDTQYF
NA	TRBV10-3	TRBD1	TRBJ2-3	TGTGCCGCGGACCGGGACAGGGGCGCAGATACGCAGTATTTT	CAADRDRGADTQYF
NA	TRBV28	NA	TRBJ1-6	TGTGCCAGCAGTTTTACGGGAAGTGGAAATTCACCCCTCCACTTT	CASSFTGSGNSPLHF
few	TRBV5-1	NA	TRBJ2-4	TGCGCCAGCAGTCTAGGTACCGGGAAAAACATTCAGTACTTC	CASSLGTGKNIQYF
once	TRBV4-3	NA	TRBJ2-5	TGCGCCAGCAGCCAAGGGACTCTTGGTGGGGAGACCCAGTACTTC	CASSQGTLGGETQYF
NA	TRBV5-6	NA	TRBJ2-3	TGTGCCAGCAGTGACACCTGGACTAGCACAGATACGCAGTATTTT	CASSDTWTSTDTQYF
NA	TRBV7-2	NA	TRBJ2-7	TGTGCCAGCAGCTTTATCAGGGGCGAGCAGTACTTC	CASSFIRGEQYF
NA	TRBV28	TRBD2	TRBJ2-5	TGTGCCAGCAGGTTCAGCGGGGGGCCTGCCCAAGAGACCCAGTACTTC	CASRFSGGPAQETQYF
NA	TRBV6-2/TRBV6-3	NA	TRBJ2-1	TGTGCCAGCAGCCCACGGGAATTTCACTACAATGAGCAGTTCTTC	CASSPREFHYNEQFF
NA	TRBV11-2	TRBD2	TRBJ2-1	TGTGCCAGCAGCTTACAACTAGCGGGGGGGCCCAATGAGCAGTTCTTC	CASSLQLAGGPNEQFF
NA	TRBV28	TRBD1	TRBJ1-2	TGTGCCAGCAGTGTCTTCCCCGGCCGGGACAGGGGTAATGGCTACACCTTC	CASSVFPGRDRGNGYTF
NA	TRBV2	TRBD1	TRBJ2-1	TGTGCCAGCAGTGAATGGACAGGGACTGAGCAGTTCTTC	CASSEWTGTEQFF
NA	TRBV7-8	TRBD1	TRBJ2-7	TGTGCCAGCAGCCCTTACGACAGGGCGACAACCTACGAGCAGTACTTC	CASSPYDRATTYEQYF
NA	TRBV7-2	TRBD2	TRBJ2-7	TGTGCCAGCAGCGGTAGCGGGGGGGCAGGGGAGCAGTACTTC	CASSGSGGAGEQYF
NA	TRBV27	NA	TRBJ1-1	TGTGCCAGCAGTTTATACGGAATGGGCACTTCCTACACTGAAGCTTTCTTT	CASSLYGMGTSYTEAFF
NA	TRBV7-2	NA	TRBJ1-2	TGTGCCAGCAGCTTACGGGCCGCGCGGGGCAATGGCTACACCTTC	CASSLRAARGNGYTF
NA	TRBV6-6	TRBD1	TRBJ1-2	TGTGCCAGCAGTTATCCGGGACAGGGCTACTATGGCTACACCTTC	CASSYPGQGYYGYTF
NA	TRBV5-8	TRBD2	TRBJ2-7	TGTGCCAGCAGCTTGTCTAGCGGGGGCTATAGCTCCTACGAGCAGTACTTC	CASSLSSGGYSSYEQYF
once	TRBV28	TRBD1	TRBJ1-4	TGTGCCAGCACCCCCGCCGGGACAGGGGGCAAAAAACTGTTTTTT	CASTPAGTGGKKLFF
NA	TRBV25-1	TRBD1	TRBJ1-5	TGTGCCAGTACTATAGACAGGGAGGCTCATCAGCCCCAGCATTTT	CASTIDREAHQPQHF
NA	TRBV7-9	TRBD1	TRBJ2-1	TGTGCCAGCAGCCAACAGGGGGCGGCCTACAATGAGCAGTTCTTC	CASSQQGAAYNEQFF
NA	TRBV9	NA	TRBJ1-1	TGTGCCAGCAGCGTAGAGGAGGGGGGGTTAGGGACTGAAGCTTTCTTT	CASSVEEGGLGTEAFF